The next 20 T cell receptor beta chains were all read from a single sample in a study of regulatory T cells in long-lasting Graves disease. Through Arm-PCR of CDR3 regions and iRepertoire HTBI primers, TCR beta libraries were built. Each CDR3 protein is one row after TCRdb ran MiXCR on the multiplex PCR reads. The sample consists of approximately 460,000 distinct CDR3 sequences, roughly 15% of them appearing once. The time point is: newly diagnosed GD, antithyroid drugs for less than 3 months. The TCR library used RNA extracted from PBMCs. In addition, the sample was reused for a study of T cells in Graves' hyperthyroidism and ophthalmopathy.

Sequenced here: peripheral blood mononuclear cells (PBMCs), sampled at new diagnosis, from a patient treated with antithyroid drugs. These receptors were collected from a woman between 25 and 40 years old with Graves disease.

This clonotype came up many times. The V call is TRBV18, the J call TRBJ2-3; D gene ambiguous. This CDR3 is 17 amino acids long. Trimming took 2 bases from V and 0 from J, leaving 15 bases between them. The germline V gene has CDR1 KGHSH and CDR2 LQKENI. CDR3: CASSPVMGATSTDTQYF. DNA for the CDR3: TGTGCCAGCTCACCAGTAATGGGCGCGACTAGCACAGATACGCAGTATTTT.

This clonotype showed up many times. The chain carries TRBV2 and TRBJ2-1; the match to TRBD2 covers 7 bases. The DNA end is a closer match to TRBJ2-5, so the J assignment may be wrong. Germline loops: CDR1 SNHLY, CDR2 FYNNEI. The CDR3 totals 12 residues. CDR3 in amino acids: CASIKGGETQYF. CDR3 bases: TGTGCCAGCATCAAGGGAGGGGAGACCCAGTACTTC.

This clonotype has ten or more counts. This chain connects TRBV2 to TRBJ1-5, with D unresolved. Germline CDR1 is SNHLY and CDR2 is FYNNEI. This CDR3 has 14 amino acids. The V gene lost 7 bases and the J gene lost 1 base, with 11 bases spanning the gap. CDR3 loop: CASMDGLSNQPQHF. CDR3 bases: TGTGCCAGCATGGACGGTTTAAGCAATCAGCCCCAGCATTTT.

There are many counts of this clonotype. The gene calls are TRBV7-9 and TRBJ2-1, with 9 nucleotides matching TRBD1. CDR3 length: 14 residues. The trim removed 3 bases at V and 7 bases at J, leaving 4 bases unmatched. CDR1 SEHNR and CDR2 FQNEAQ come from the germline V gene (reference sequence). The CDR3 reads CASSFTTGGNEQFF. DNA for the CDR3: TGTGCCAGCAGCTTTACGACAGGGGGGAATGAGCAGTTCTTC.

This clonotype turned up a few times. The chain joins TRBV20-1 to TRBJ2-5; 9 nucleotides agree with TRBD2. Germline assignment: CDR1 DFQATT and CDR2 SNEGSKA (reference sequence). CDR3 length: 16 residues. V shed 2 bases, J shed 1 base, and the junction held 8 bases outside the gene matches. CDR3: CSARKTSGLFQETQYF. The CDR3 DNA follows: TGCAGTGCTAGAAAGACTAGCGGACTGTTCCAAGAGACCCAGTACTTC.

This clonotype was picked up many times. The rearrangement links TRBV7-9 to TRBJ2-7, with TRBD1 identical over 7 bases. The CDR3 loop spans 15 amino acids. V trimming: 5 bases; J trimming: 0 bases; junction bases outside the gene matches: 7. Germline CDR1 and CDR2: SEHNR and FQNEAQ (reference sequence). CDR3 sequence reads: CASSRTGYDSYEQYF. CDR3 nucleotide sequence: TGTGCCAGCAGCCGGACAGGCTACGACTCCTACGAGCAGTACTTC. Looking up the rest from reference TRBV7-9 and TRBJ2-7 gives the full variable domain: DTGVSQNPRHKITKRGQNVTFRCDPISEHNRLYWYRQTLGQGPEFLTYFQNEAQLEKSRLLSDRFSAERPKGSFSTLEIQRTEQGDSAMYLCASSRTGYDSYEQYFGPGTRLTVT.

There are many counts of this clonotype. V gene TRBV2 combines with J gene TRBJ1-5; D may be TRBD1 (5 bases). The CDR3 loop spans 13 amino acids. V was cut by 4 bases and J by 11 bases, with 15 bases left in between. In germline, CDR1 is SNHLY, CDR2 FYNNEI. In DNA form, the CDR3 reads TGTGCCAGCAGTGCCAACCGGGACGATGCCCAGCATTTT. Its protein is CASSANRDDAQHF.

Ten or more counts support this clonotype. V usage is TRBV27 and J usage is TRBJ1-5, with D tentatively TRBD1 (6 bases). Trimming cost V 8 bases and J 6 bases, with 14 bases left between them. The length of the CDR3 is 13 residues. Germline lookup yields CDR1 MNHEY and CDR2 SMNVEV (reference sequence). CDR3 sequence reads: CASRLGGSQPQHF. The CDR3 DNA reads TGTGCCAGCCGCCTCGGGGGCTCTCAGCCCCAGCATTTT.

This clonotype occurred many times. The rearrangement uses TRBV28 and TRBJ1-5, with D uncertain. Germline assignment: CDR1 MDHEN and CDR2 SYDVKM. V was trimmed by 6 bases and J by 0 bases, leaving 6 bases between them. The CDR3 extends over 13 amino acids. The CDR3 sequence: CASSPNSNQPQHF. CDR3 nucleotide sequence: TGTGCCAGCAGCCCCAATAGCAATCAGCCCCAGCATTTT.

The chain is built from TRBV4-1 and TRBJ2-4, with a tentative D call TRBD2 (6 bases). The CDR3 extends over 16 amino acids. Germline V gene data show CDR1 as MGHRA and CDR2 as YSYEKL. V lost 1 base and J 7 bases, leaving 17 bases between the germline ends. In DNA, the CDR3 is TGCGCCAGCAGCCAAGCCCACGGGAGTGTGCGGAACATTCAGTACTTC. The encoded protein is CASSQAHGSVRNIQYF.

This clonotype was detected ten times or more. The rearrangement uses TRBV6-1 and TRBJ2-2, with 7 bases identical to TRBD2. Germline assignment: CDR1 MNHNS and CDR2 SASEGT. The CDR3 is 16 amino acids. Trimming took 11 bases from V and 2 from J; bases not matched to a gene: 14. The CDR3 here is CASRGGSIINTGELFF. In nucleotides, the CDR3 is TGTGCCTCCCGGGGCGGGAGTATTATTAACACCGGGGAGCTGTTTTTT.

This clonotype appeared many times. V usage is TRBV6-5 and J usage is TRBJ2-1, with D perhaps TRBD2 (6 bases). With 0 bases removed from V and 4 bases from J, the gap between germline ends came to 19 bases. Germline V lookup: CDR1 MNHEY, CDR2 SVGAGI. This CDR3 is 18 amino acids long. The CDR3, as DNA: TGTGCCAGCAGTTACTCGAGACCCGCGGGGAACAGTTACAATGAGCAGTTCTTC. This sequence encodes CASSYSRPAGNSYNEQFF.

This clonotype was counted ten times or more. The genes are TRBV6-1 and TRBJ2-2; 8 bases are shared with TRBD1. Germline CDR1 MNHNS, CDR2 SASEGT. The CDR3 runs 15 residues. The junction had 6 bases not matched to a gene; V was cut back by 5 bases and J by 4 bases. CDR3 sequence reads: CASSTGGIGTGELFF. The CDR3 DNA is TGTGCCAGCAGTACAGGGGGAATAGGCACCGGGGAGCTGTTTTTT.

This chain uses TRBV24-1 with TRBJ2-1; 7 bases line up with TRBD2. Trimming cost V 7 bases and J 8 bases; bases outside gene matches: 13. The CDR3 sequence is 15 residues long. The germline V gene encodes CDR1 KGHDR and CDR2 SFDVKD. The CDR3: CATSWGVAGSYEQFF. The CDR3 region has the DNA TGTGCCACCAGCTGGGGGGTAGCGGGTAGCTATGAGCAGTTCTTC.

This clonotype was recorded at least ten times. This chain links TRBV20-1 with TRBJ1-6; 8 bases are a match to TRBD1. The CDR3 runs to 13 residues. CDR1 and CDR2 from the germline V gene are DFQATT and SNEGSKA (reference sequence). The J segment lost 9 bases and the V segment lost 6 bases, leaving 7 bases of the junction unmatched. The CDR3 region has the DNA TGCAGTGCCCCCAGGGGGCCAGGTTCACCCCTCCACTTT. This translates into CSAPRGPGSPLHF.

As to this clonotype: A much bigger clone sits one base away, suggesting this may be a read error. V is TRBV28 and J is TRBJ1-6; TRBD1 might be the D (5 bases). Trimming removed 5 bases from V and 11 bases from J, with 19 bases in between. The CDR3 totals 15 residues. CDR1 MDHEN and CDR2 SYDVKM come from the germline V gene. CDR3 in amino acids: CASSPRDSSYPPLHF. The DNA of the CDR3 is TGTGCCAGCAGTCCCCGGGACTCTTCGTATCCACCCCTCCACTTT.

This clonotype has a count of ten or more. The genes are TRBV3-1 and TRBJ2-1; 10 bases line up with TRBD2. The junction had 8 bases not matched to a gene; V was cut back by 3 bases and J by 0 bases. Per germline, CDR1 LGHDT and CDR2 YNNKEL (reference sequence). The CDR3 sequence is 18 residues long. DNA of the CDR3: TGTGCCAGCAGCCACCAGACTAGCGGGTCTTCCTCCTACAATGAGCAGTTCTTC. Amino acid sequence: CASSHQTSGSSSYNEQFF.

This clonotype was picked up many times. The chain uses TRBV7-2 and TRBJ2-7; D is undetermined. The CDR3 loop spans 11 amino acids. Germline CDR1 is SGHTA and CDR2 is FQGNSA. Trimming pared 3 bases from V and 7 bases from J, leaving 7 bases between. The CDR3 DNA follows: TGTGCCAGCAGCTTTGGAAGGGAGCAGTACTTC. This gives the protein CASSFGREQYF. Variable domain in full (rest from reference TRBV7-2 and TRBJ2-7): GAGVSQSPSNKVTEKGKDVELRCDPISGHTALYWYRQSLGQGLEFLIYFQGNSAPDKSGLPSDRFSAERTGGSVSTLTIQRTQQEDSAVYLCASSFGREQYFGPGTRLTVT.

About this clonotype itself: It may be a read error: a sequence one base away is much more abundant. J is TRBJ2-7 and V is TRBV29-1; 9 bases fit TRBD1. CDR1 is SQVTM and CDR2 is ANQGSEA in the germline V gene. The CDR3 is made up of 18 amino acids. DNA for the CDR3: TGCAGCGTTGGGGGAGGTGGACAGGGGCTATCGAGCTCCTACGAGCAGTGCTTC. Amino acid sequence: CSVGGGGQGLSSSYEQCF.

This clonotype was observed many times. V and J are TRBV20-1 and TRBJ2-1; D is unclear. Trimming cost V 1 base and J 1 base, with 11 bases left between them. The CDR3 is 15 residues long. Germline CDR1 DFQATT, CDR2 SNEGSKA (reference sequence). This chain's CDR3 is CSARGERESYNEQFF. The DNA for the CDR3 is TGCAGTGCTAGAGGTGAGCGCGAGTCCTACAATGAGCAGTTCTTC.